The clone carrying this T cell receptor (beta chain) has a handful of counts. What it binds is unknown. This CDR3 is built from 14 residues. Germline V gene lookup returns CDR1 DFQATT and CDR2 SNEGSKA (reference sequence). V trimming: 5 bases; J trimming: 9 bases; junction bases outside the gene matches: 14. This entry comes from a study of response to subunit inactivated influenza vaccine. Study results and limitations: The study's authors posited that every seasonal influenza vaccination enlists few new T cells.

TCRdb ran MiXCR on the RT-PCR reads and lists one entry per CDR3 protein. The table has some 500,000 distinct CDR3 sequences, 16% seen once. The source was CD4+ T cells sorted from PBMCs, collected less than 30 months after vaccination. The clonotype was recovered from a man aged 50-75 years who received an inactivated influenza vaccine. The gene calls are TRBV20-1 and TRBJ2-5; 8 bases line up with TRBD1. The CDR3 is CSARGTGPTVAQYF. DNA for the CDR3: TGCAGTGCTCGCGGGACAGGCCCCACGGTGGCCCAGTACTTC.